This T cell receptor (beta chain) was identified in a study of T-cell reconstitution after alpha-beta-depleted transplantation in children (dated by TCRdb to 2015 to 2016). With respect to the entire study: T-cell immune reconstitution after TCRalphabeta/CD19-depleted allogeneic hematopoietic cell transplantation in children was quantitatively tracked in the study by means of TCR repertoire profiling. What the study reported, not specific to this receptor: Over the following months the frequencies of hyperexpanded clones went down, and after one year T-cell counts and TCRbeta diversity were mostly credited to newly produced T cells. In some patients, high TCRbeta diversity at day 60 was attributed to recipient T cells and intrathymic progenitors that had survived conditioning. The apparently early alphabetaT-cell count recovery about two months after transplant was reportedly dependent on only several hundred rapidly expanded clones derived from non-depleted graft cells.

This specimen's treatment or condition label, interpreted: allogeneic hematopoietic cell transplantation with graft depleted of TCRalphabeta T cells and CD19 B cells. TCRalphabeta/CD19-depleted allogeneic hematopoietic cell grafts were given to the transplant recipients, all of whom were children. This clonotype occurred a few times. No antigen is known for it. Base qualities were left out, and no much larger clone turns up one base away. Libraries were built with PCR. Sequenced using an Illumina HiSeq 2500. TCR libraries were prepared with molecular barcoding, using unique molecular identifiers to normalize TCRbeta repertoire quantification. TCRdb reanalyzed the raw reads on its own, using fastp at Q25 for trimming and MiXCR for clone calling, and kept in-frame beta chains. For every CDR3 protein sequence, its rows merge into one entry that carries the most common genes and DNA. In this sample the table shows about 900,000 distinct CDR3 sequences, roughly 29% of which occur a single time. Together, the top ten hold roughly 31% of the sample.

CDR1 and CDR2 (SGHTA, FQGTGA) derive from the germline V gene. The CDR3 spans 15 residues, from the cysteine through the phenylalanine. The kept DNA is CDR3 alone, 45 bases in frame from the first base. V is cut back by 5 bases and J by 4 bases, with 6 bases in the junction unmatched. Sample: PBMCs, mostly from graft donor cells, taken 360 days after TCRalphabeta/CD19-depleted stem cell transplant. The sequence is built from TRBV7-3 and TRBJ2-3; 10 central bases correspond to TRBD2. This clonotype was sampled from a boy in the first two years of life who had a stem cell transplant for SCID, so the T cells may come from the graft donor. This receptor carries the CDR3 CASSPQRGGPDTQYF. Here is the DNA: TGTGCCAGCAGCCCCCAGCGGGGGGGCCCAGATACGCAGTATTTT.